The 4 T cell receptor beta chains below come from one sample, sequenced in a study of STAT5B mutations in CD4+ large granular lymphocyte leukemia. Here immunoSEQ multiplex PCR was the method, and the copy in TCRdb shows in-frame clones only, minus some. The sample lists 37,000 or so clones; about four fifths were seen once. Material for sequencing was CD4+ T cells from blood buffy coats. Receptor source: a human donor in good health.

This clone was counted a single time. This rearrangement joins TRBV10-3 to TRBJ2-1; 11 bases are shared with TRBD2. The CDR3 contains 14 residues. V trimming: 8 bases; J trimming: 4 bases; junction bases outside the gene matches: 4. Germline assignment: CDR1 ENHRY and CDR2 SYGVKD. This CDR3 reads CAIEGTSGYNEQFF. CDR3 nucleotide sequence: TGTGCCATCGAGGGGACTAGCGGTTACAATGAGCAGTTCTTC.

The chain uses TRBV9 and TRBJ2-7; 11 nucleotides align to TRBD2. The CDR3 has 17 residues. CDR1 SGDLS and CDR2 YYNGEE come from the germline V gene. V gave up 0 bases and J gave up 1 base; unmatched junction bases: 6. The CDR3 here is CASSVEEGTSGSYEQYF. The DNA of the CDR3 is TGTGCCAGCAGCGTAGAAGAGGGGACTAGCGGTTCCTACGAGCAGTACTTC.

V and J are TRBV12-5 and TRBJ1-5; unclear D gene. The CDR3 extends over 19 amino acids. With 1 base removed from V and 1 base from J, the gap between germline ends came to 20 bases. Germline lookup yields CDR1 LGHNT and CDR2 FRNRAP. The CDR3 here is CASGLAPSFGRMSNQPQHF. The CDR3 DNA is TGTGCTAGTGGTTTGGCCCCCAGTTTCGGCAGGATGAGCAATCAGCCCCAGCATTTT. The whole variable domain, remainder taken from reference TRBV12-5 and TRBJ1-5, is DARVTQTPRHKVTEMGQEVTMRCQPILGHNTVFWYRQTMMQGLELLAYFRNRAPLDDSGMPKDRFSAEMPDATLATLKIQPSEPRDSAVYFCASGLAPSFGRMSNQPQHFGDGTRLSIL.

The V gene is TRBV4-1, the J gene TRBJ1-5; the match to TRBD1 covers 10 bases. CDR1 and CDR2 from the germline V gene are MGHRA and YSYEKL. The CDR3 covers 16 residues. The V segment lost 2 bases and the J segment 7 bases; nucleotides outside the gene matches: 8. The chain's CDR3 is CASSQQTGGGLQPQHF. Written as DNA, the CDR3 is TGCGCCAGCAGCCAACAGACAGGGGGCGGTCTACAGCCCCAGCATTTT.